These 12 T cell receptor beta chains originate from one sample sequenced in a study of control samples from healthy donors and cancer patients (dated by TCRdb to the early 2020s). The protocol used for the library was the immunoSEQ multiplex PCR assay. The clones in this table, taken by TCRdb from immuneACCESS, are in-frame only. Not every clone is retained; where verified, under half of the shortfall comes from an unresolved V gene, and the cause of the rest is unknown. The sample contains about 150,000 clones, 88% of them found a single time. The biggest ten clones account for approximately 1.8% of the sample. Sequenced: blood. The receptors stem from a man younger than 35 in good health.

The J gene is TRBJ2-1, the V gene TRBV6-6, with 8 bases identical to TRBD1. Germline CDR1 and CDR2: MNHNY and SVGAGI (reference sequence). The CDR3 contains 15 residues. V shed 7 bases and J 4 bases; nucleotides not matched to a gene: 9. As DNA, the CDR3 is TGTGCCAGCACCCAAACCGGGACAGGTTACAATGAGCAGTTCTTC. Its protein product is CASTQTGTGYNEQFF.

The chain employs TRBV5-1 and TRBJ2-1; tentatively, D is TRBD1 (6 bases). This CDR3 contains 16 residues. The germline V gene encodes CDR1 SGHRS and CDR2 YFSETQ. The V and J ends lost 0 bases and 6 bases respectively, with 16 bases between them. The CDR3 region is CASSLEDLAGVNEQFF. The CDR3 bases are TGCGCCAGCAGCTTGGAGGACCTTGCAGGGGTCAATGAGCAGTTCTTC.

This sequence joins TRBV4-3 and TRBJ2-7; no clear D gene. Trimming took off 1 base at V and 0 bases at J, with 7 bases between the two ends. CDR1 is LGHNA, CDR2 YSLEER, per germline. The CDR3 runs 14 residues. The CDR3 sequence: CASSQVGISYEQYF. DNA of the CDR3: TGCGCCAGCAGCCAAGTTGGCATCTCCTACGAGCAGTACTTC.

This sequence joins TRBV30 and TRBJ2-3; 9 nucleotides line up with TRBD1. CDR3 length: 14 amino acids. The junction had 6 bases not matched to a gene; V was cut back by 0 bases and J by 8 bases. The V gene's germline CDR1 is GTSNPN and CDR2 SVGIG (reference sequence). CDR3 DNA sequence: TGTGCCTGGAGTGTACAGGGGGCTTCGGGTACGCAGTATTTT. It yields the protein CAWSVQGASGTQYF.

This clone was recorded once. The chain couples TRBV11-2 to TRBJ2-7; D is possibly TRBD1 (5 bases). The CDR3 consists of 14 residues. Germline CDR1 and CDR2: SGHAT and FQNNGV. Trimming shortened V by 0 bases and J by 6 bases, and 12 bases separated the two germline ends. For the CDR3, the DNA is TGTGCCAGCAGCTTAGATCTGGCAGGGCCCGAGCAGTACTTC. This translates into CASSLDLAGPEQYF.

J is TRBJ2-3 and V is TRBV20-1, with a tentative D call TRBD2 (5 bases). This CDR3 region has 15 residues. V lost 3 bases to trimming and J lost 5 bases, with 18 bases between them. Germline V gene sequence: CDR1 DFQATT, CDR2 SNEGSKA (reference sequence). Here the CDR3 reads CSASKVTLGIDTQYF. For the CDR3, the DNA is TGCAGTGCTAGTAAGGTCACACTCGGGATAGATACGCAGTATTTT.

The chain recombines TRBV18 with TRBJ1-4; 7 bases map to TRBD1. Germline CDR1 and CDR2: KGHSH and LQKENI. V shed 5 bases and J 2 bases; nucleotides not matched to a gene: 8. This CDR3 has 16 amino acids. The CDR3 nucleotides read TGTGCCAGCTCAGCACGACAGGGAGGCACTAATGAAAAACTGTTTTTT. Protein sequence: CASSARQGGTNEKLFF.

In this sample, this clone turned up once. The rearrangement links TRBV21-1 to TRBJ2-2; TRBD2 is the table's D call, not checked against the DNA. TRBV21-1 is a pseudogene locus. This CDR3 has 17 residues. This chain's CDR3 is CASSKNREGTNTGELFF. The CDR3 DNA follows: TGTGCCAGCAGCAAAAACCGGGAGGGGACGAACACCGGGGAGCTGTTTTTT.

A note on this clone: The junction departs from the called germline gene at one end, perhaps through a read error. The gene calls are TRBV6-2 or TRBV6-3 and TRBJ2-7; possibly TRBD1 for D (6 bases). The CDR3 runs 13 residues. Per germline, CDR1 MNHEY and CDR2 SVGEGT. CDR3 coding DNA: TGTGCCAGCAGTCACTCCAGGGGCTACGAGCAGTACTTC. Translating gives CASSHSRGYEQYF.

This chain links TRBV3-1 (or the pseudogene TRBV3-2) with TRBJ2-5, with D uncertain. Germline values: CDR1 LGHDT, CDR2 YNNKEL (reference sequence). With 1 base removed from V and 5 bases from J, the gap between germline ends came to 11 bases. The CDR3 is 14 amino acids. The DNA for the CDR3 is TGTGCCAGCAGCCAAGTGGTCAGCCCGGAGACCCAGTACTTC. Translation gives CASSQVVSPETQYF.

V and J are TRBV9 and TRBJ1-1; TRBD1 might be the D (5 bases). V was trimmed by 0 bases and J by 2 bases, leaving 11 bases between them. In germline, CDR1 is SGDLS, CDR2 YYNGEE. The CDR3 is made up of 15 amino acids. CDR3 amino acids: CASSVAGGLNTEAFF. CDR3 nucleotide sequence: TGTGCCAGCAGCGTAGCCGGGGGTCTAAACACTGAAGCTTTCTTT. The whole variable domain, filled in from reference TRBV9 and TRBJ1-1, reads DSGVTQTPKHLITATGQRVTLRCSPRSGDLSVYWYQQSLDQGLQFLIQYYNGEERAKGNILERFSAQQFPDLHSELNLSSLELGDSALYFCASSVAGGLNTEAFFGQGTRLTVV.

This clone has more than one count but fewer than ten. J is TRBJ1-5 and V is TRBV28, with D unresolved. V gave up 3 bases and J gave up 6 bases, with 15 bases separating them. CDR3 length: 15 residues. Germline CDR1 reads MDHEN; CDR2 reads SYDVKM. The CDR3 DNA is TGTGCCAGCAGTTTGATAAGGGTACGTAGTCAGCCCCAGCATTTT. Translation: CASSLIRVRSQPQHF.